The clone carrying this T cell receptor (beta chain) came up once. Assay used: immunoSEQ multiplex PCR; TCRdb lists only in-frame clones, some missing. The sample yields over 250,000 clones, less than 90% seen once. Germline V gene lookup returns CDR1 SGHNT and CDR2 YENEEA. V shed 2 bases, J shed 5 bases, and the junction held 7 bases outside the gene matches. The CDR3 covers 15 residues. These data come from a study of blood T cell repertoires in COVID-19. Study-wide context: Sample material is recorded as cDNA or gDNA derived from T cells, B-cell-depleted T cells, or PBMCs.

All enrollees were roughly 18 to 89 years old and from under 25 US areas. Which cohort a participant joined came from the clinical history participants gave. Donors of Cohort 3 who recovered were those that had two negative PCRs, clearance, or symptom resolution. Sequencing was carried out using PBMCs or T cells enriched from blood (not recorded which). The rearrangement uses TRBV11-3 and TRBJ2-7, with TRBD2 matching over 9 bases. The receptor was derived from a woman aged 50 to 65 who had recovered from COVID-19. The CDR3 nucleotides are TGTGCCAGCAGCTTAAGGCTAGCGGGATTGGACGAGCAGTACTTC. Translating it yields CASSLRLAGLDEQYF.